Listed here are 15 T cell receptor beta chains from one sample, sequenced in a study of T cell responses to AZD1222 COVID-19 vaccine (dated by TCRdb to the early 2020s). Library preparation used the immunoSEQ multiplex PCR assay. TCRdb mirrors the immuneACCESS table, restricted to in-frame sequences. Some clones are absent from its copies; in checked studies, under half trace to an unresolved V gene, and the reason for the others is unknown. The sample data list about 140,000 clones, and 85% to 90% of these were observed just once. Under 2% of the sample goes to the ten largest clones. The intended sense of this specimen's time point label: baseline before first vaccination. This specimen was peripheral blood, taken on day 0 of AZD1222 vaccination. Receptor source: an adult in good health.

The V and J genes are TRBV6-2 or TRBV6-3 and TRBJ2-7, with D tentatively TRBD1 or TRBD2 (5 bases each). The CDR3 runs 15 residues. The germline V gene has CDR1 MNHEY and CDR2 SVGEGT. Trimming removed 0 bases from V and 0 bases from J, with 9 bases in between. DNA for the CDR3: TGTGCCAGCAGTTACTCGGCAGGGAGCTCCTACGAGCAGTACTTC. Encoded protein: CASSYSAGSSYEQYF.

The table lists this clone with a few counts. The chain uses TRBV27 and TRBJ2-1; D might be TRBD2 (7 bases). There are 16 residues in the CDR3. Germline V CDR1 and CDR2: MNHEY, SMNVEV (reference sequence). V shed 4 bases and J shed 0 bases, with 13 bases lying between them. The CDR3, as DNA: TGTGCCAGCAGTTCTAGGGGGGGGAGCTCCTACAATGAGCAGTTCTTC. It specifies CASSSRGGSSYNEQFF.

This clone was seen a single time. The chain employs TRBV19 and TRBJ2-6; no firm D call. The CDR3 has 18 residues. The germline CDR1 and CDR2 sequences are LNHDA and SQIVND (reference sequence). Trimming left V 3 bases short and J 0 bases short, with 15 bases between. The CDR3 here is CASSILSSLTSGANVLTF. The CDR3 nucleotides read TGTGCCAGTAGTATTCTGAGCAGCCTAACCTCTGGGGCCAACGTCCTGACTTTC.

The CDR3 DNA sequence: TGTGCCAGCAGTACCACTAGCTTTCGCAATGAGCAGTTCTTC. It is translated as CASSTTSFRNEQFF. The chain couples TRBV27 to TRBJ2-1, with D perhaps matching TRBD2 (6 bases). V lost 5 bases and J 6 bases, leaving 14 bases between the germline ends. Per the germline V gene, CDR1 is MNHEY and CDR2 is SMNVEV (reference sequence). This CDR3 has 14 residues.

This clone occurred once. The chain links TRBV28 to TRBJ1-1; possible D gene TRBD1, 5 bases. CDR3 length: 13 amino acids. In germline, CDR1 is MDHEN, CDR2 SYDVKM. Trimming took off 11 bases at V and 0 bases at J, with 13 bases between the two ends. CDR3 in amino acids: CASGEGLNTEAFF. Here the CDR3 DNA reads TGTGCCTCCGGAGAGGGGTTGAACACTGAAGCTTTCTTT.

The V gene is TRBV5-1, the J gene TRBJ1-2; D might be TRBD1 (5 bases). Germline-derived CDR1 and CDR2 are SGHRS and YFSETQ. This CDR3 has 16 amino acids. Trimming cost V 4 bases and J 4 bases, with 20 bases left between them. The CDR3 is CASSRVKGAQVYGYTF. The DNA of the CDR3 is TGCGCCAGCAGCCGAGTCAAGGGCGCACAGGTCTATGGCTACACCTTC. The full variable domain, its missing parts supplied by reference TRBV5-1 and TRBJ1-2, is KAGVTQTPRYLIKTRGQQVTLSCSPISGHRSVSWYQQTPGQGLQFLFEYFSETQRNKGNFPGRFSGRQFSNSRSEMNVSTLELGDSALYLCASSRVKGAQVYGYTFGSGTRLTVV.

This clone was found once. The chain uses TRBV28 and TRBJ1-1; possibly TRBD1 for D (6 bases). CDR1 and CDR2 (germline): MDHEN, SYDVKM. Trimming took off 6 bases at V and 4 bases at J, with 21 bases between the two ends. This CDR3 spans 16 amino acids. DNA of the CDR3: TGTGCCAGCAGGATAAGACGGGGGGCGGTGGGCACTGAAGCTTTCTTT. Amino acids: CASRIRRGAVGTEAFF.

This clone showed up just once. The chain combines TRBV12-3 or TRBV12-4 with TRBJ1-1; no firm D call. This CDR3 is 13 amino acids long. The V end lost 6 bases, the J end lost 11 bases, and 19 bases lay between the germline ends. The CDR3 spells CASRLPGPGVAFF. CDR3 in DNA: TGTGCCAGCAGGTTACCCGGGCCCGGGGTGGCTTTCTTT.

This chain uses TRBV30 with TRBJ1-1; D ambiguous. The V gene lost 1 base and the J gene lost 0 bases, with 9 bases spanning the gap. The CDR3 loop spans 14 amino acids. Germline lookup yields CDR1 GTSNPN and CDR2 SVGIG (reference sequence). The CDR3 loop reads CAWSGTGLNTEAFF. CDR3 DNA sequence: TGTGCCTGGAGTGGAACGGGTTTGAACACTGAAGCTTTCTTT.

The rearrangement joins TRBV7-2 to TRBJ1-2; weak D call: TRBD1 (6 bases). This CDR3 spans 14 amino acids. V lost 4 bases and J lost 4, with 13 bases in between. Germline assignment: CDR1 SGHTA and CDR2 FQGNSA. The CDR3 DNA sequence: TGTGCCAGCAGCTCAGGACAGAGACTCTATGGCTACACCTTC. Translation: CASSSGQRLYGYTF.

The CDR3 sequence is CASSAGVPGNTIYF. The CDR3 DNA reads as TGTGCCAGCAGCGCCGGGGTCCCTGGAAACACCATATATTTT. The chain links TRBV7-3 to TRBJ1-3; D call uncertain. Trimming cost V 5 bases and J 2 bases, with 10 bases left between them. There are 14 residues in the CDR3. The germline CDR1 and CDR2 sequences are SGHTA and FQGTGA.

The DNA for the CDR3 is TGTGCCAGCAGCTTAGGGGCGGGAGGGCCTGTCAATGAGCAGTTCTTC. Its translation: CASSLGAGGPVNEQFF. The chain employs TRBV11-3 and TRBJ2-1, with TRBD2 identical over 9 bases. This CDR3 region has 16 residues. Germline-derived CDR1 and CDR2 are SGHNT and YENEEA. J gave up 6 bases and V 1 base, and 7 bases lay outside the gene matches.

CDR3 sequence (DNA): TGCGCCAGCAGCTTAGGGGGGACAGCAACCTACGAGCAGTACTTC. It encodes CASSLGGTATYEQYF. V and J are TRBV5-1 and TRBJ2-7, with a possible D match to TRBD1 (7 bases). Germline CDR1 SGHRS, CDR2 YFSETQ. Trimming cost V 2 bases and J 2 bases, with 14 bases left between them. The CDR3 is 15 amino acids. The full variable domain, its missing parts supplied by reference TRBV5-1 and TRBJ2-7, is KAGVTQTPRYLIKTRGQQVTLSCSPISGHRSVSWYQQTPGQGLQFLFEYFSETQRNKGNFPGRFSGRQFSNSRSEMNVSTLELGDSALYLCASSLGGTATYEQYFGPGTRLTVT.

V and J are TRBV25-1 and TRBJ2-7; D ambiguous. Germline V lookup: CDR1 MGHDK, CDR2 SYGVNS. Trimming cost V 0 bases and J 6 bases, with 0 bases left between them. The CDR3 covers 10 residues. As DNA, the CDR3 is TGTGCCAGCAGTGAATACGAGCAGTACTTC. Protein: CASSEYEQYF.

The CDR3 region has the DNA TGTGCCAGCAGTTTAAACGGGAGGGCAGGCGAGCAGTACTTC. Protein: CASSLNGRAGEQYF. The chain uses TRBV27 and TRBJ2-7; 8 bases match TRBD2. CDR1 MNHEY and CDR2 SMNVEV come from the germline V gene (reference sequence). The CDR3 covers 14 residues. Trimming cost V 2 bases and J 6 bases; bases outside gene matches: 6.